Below, 20 T cell receptor beta chains from the same sample are listed, as sequenced in a study of CD8 T cells in ankylosing spondylitis. TCRdb re-derived calls from the 5' RACE reads in MiXCR, one entry per CDR3 protein. The sample carries 25,000 to 35,000 distinct CDR3 sequences, about 5.1% recorded once. The specimen sequenced was blood, either unsorted or a sorted T cell fraction (not recorded which). These receptors were obtained from a female donor with ankylosing spondylitis or in good health (not recorded which).

This clonotype occurred many times. The chain carries TRBV9 and TRBJ1-2; tentatively, D is TRBD1 (6 bases). V was shortened by 3 bases and J by 7 bases, with 7 bases between the two germline ends. This CDR3 has 11 amino acids. Per germline, CDR1 SGDLS and CDR2 YYNGEE. The CDR3: CASSDRVGYTF. CDR3 nucleotides: TGTGCCAGCAGCGACAGGGTTGGCTACACCTTC.

There are many counts of this clonotype. This rearrangement joins TRBV9 to TRBJ2-1, with 11 nucleotides matching TRBD1. Germline CDR1 reads SGDLS; CDR2 reads YYNGEE. The CDR3 loop spans 15 amino acids. The J segment lost 9 bases and the V segment lost 6 bases, leaving 11 bases of the junction unmatched. The CDR3, as DNA: TGTGCCAGCAACCTACCAGGACAGGGGGCTGGTGAGCAGTTCTTC. Amino acids: CASNLPGQGAGEQFF.

By sample share, this clonotype is medium-sized. This chain uses TRBV9 with TRBJ1-1, with 7 bases aligning to TRBD1. Trimming at V came to 0 bases and at J to 5 bases, leaving 7 bases not matched to a gene. The CDR3 is made up of 15 amino acids. CDR1 is SGDLS, CDR2 YYNGEE, per germline. The CDR3 sequence: CASSVGVQGWTEAFF. CDR3 nucleotides: TGTGCCAGCAGCGTAGGGGTACAGGGGTGGACTGAAGCTTTCTTT.

This clonotype is medium-sized in the sample. The chain carries TRBV9 and TRBJ1-2; the match to TRBD1 covers 9 bases. Germline loops: CDR1 SGDLS, CDR2 YYNGEE. V lost 0 bases to trimming and J lost 8 bases; unmatched junction nucleotides: 5. The CDR3 totals 14 residues. DNA of the CDR3: TGTGCCAGCAGCGTAGGTGGGACAGGGTTAGGCTACACCTTC. The encoded protein is CASSVGGTGLGYTF.

Ten or more counts support this clonotype. CDR3 region: CASSAGQGINTQYF. DNA of the CDR3: TGTGCCAGCAGCGCGGGACAGGGAATAAATACGCAGTATTTT. This chain connects TRBV9 to TRBJ2-3, with 9 bases aligning to TRBD1. Germline V lookup: CDR1 SGDLS, CDR2 YYNGEE. The ends lost 3 bases at V and 7 bases at J; junction bases unmatched: 6. The CDR3 has 14 residues.

There are many counts of this clonotype. V and J are TRBV9 and TRBJ1-1; D is undetermined. This CDR3 spans 14 amino acids. V was pared by 4 bases and J by 0 bases, with 10 bases between. The germline CDR1 and CDR2 sequences are SGDLS and YYNGEE. The CDR3 loop reads CASSPHGVNTEAFF. Written as DNA, the CDR3 is TGTGCCAGCAGCCCCCATGGAGTGAACACTGAAGCTTTCTTT.

This clonotype was counted between two and nine times. V and J are TRBV9 and TRBJ2-5; TRBD1 might be the D (5 bases). The germline V gene has CDR1 SGDLS and CDR2 YYNGEE. The V end was cut by 3 bases, the J end by 7 bases, with 10 bases between. CDR3 length: 12 residues. CDR3 coding DNA: TGTGCCAGCAGCGGACAGACTTGGACCCAGTACTTC. The encoded protein is CASSGQTWTQYF.

This clonotype was seen only a few times. This chain's CDR3 is CASSGDRSYGYTF. The CDR3 bases are TGTGCCAGCAGTGGGGACAGGTCCTATGGCTACACCTTC. The chain combines TRBV9 with TRBJ1-2; 8 bases agree with TRBD1. Germline CDR1 reads SGDLS; CDR2 reads YYNGEE. V was clipped by 5 bases and J by 4 bases; unmatched bases: 4. CDR3 length: 13 amino acids.

This clonotype has only a few counts. J is TRBJ2-1 and V is TRBV9, with 12 bases aligning to TRBD2. Germline assignment: CDR1 SGDLS and CDR2 YYNGEE. The CDR3 is 17 residues long. The trim removed 3 bases at V and 0 bases at J, leaving 4 bases unmatched. In DNA, the CDR3 is TGTGCCAGCAGCGAACCGGGACTAGCGGGCTCCTACAATGAGCAGTTCTTC. Translation: CASSEPGLAGSYNEQFF.

The sample holds many counts of this clonotype. The V gene is TRBV9, the J gene TRBJ2-1, with 10 bases lining up with TRBD2. This CDR3 contains 15 residues. The J segment lost 5 bases and the V segment lost 1 base, leaving 3 bases of the junction unmatched. Germline V gene sequence: CDR1 SGDLS, CDR2 YYNGEE. The CDR3: CASSVHLAGDNEQFF. The CDR3 DNA reads TGTGCCAGCAGCGTACATCTAGCGGGGGACAATGAGCAGTTCTTC.

This clonotype was recorded at least ten times. The V call is TRBV9, the J call TRBJ2-7, with 8 bases lining up with TRBD1. V was pared by 0 bases and J by 3 bases, with 5 bases of the junction left unmatched. This CDR3 has 15 amino acids. Germline V gene lookup returns CDR1 SGDLS and CDR2 YYNGEE. The CDR3 region is CASSVVAGQGYEQYF. In DNA, the CDR3 is TGTGCCAGCAGCGTAGTAGCCGGACAGGGCTACGAGCAGTACTTC.

This clonotype was detected ten times or more. The CDR3 bases are TGTGCCAGCAGCGTAGACGGCGGGTCGAACACCGGGGAGCTGTTTTTT. It yields the protein CASSVDGGSNTGELFF. The chain recombines TRBV9 with TRBJ2-2, with D tentatively TRBD2 (5 bases). From germline, CDR1 is SGDLS and CDR2 YYNGEE. The CDR3 is 16 amino acids. Trimming cost V 0 bases and J 0 bases, with 9 bases left between them.

The sample holds a few counts of this clonotype. This sequence joins TRBV21-1 and TRBJ2-3; the D segment call TRBD1 is taken from the table without a DNA check. TRBV21-1 is noted as a pseudogene. CDR3 size: 17 residues. The CDR3 region is CASSNGEKGASTDTQYF. The DNA of the CDR3 is TGTGCCAGCAGCAACGGTGAAAAGGGGGCAAGCACAGATACGCAGTATTTT.

This chain links TRBV9 with TRBJ2-3, with TRBD2 identical over 7 bases. This CDR3 contains 13 residues. Unmatched junction bases numbered 3, after V lost 0 bases and J lost 8 bases. Germline assignment: CDR1 SGDLS and CDR2 YYNGEE. This CDR3 is CASSVVERGTQYF. The CDR3 nucleotides read TGTGCCAGCAGCGTAGTTGAGCGGGGTACGCAGTATTTT. Together with reference TRBV9 and TRBJ2-3, the CDR3 gives the full variable domain: DSGVTQTPKHLITATGQRVTLRCSPRSGDLSVYWYQQSLDQGLQFLIQYYNGEERAKGNILERFSAQQFPDLHSELNLSSLELGDSALYFCASSVVERGTQYFGPGTRLTVL.

This clonotype was seen many times. The rearrangement joins TRBV9 to TRBJ2-1; possible D gene TRBD1, 5 bases. This CDR3 comprises 15 residues. Germline values: CDR1 SGDLS, CDR2 YYNGEE. Deletions cut 0 bases from V and 5 bases from J, with 12 bases between. The CDR3 nucleotides are TGTGCCAGCAGCGTAGGAGCAGGGCGCGACAATGAGCAGTTCTTC. Translated: CASSVGAGRDNEQFF. Full variable domain (remainder filled in from reference TRBV9 and TRBJ2-1): DSGVTQTPKHLITATGQRVTLRCSPRSGDLSVYWYQQSLDQGLQFLIQYYNGEERAKGNILERFSAQQFPDLHSELNLSSLELGDSALYFCASSVGAGRDNEQFFGPGTRLTVL.

This clonotype appeared many times. V and J are TRBV9 and TRBJ2-3, with D perhaps matching TRBD2 (6 bases). Germline V gene sequence: CDR1 SGDLS, CDR2 YYNGEE. The CDR3 is 15 residues long. Trimming pared 0 bases from V and 6 bases from J, leaving 14 bases between. CDR3 region: CASSVGPGAADTQYF. DNA for the CDR3: TGTGCCAGCAGCGTAGGCCCGGGAGCGGCGGATACGCAGTATTTT.

This clonotype was counted ten times or more. V is TRBV9 and J is TRBJ2-5, with 9 bases lining up with TRBD2. V trimming: 2 bases; J trimming: 2 bases; junction bases outside the gene matches: 10. The CDR3 runs 17 residues. Germline CDR1 is SGDLS and CDR2 is YYNGEE. The CDR3 sequence is CASSVLGGAGGQETQYF. For the CDR3, the DNA is TGTGCCAGCAGCGTCTTGGGGGGAGCGGGGGGTCAAGAGACCCAGTACTTC.

This clonotype was observed at least ten times. J is TRBJ2-7 and V is TRBV9, with 16 bases lining up with TRBD2. Looked up from germline, CDR1 is SGDLS and CDR2 is YYNGEE. J lost 3 bases, V lost 3 bases, and 6 bases had no gene match. This CDR3 region has 17 residues. CDR3 residues: CASSALGTSGRGYEQYF. In nucleotides, the CDR3 is TGTGCCAGCAGCGCCCTTGGGACTAGCGGGAGGGGCTACGAGCAGTACTTC.

The table lists this clonotype with many counts. The V call is TRBV9, the J call TRBJ2-3; D may be TRBD1 (7 bases). V was cut by 0 bases and J by 7 bases, with 15 bases left in between. In germline, CDR1 is SGDLS, CDR2 YYNGEE. The CDR3 extends over 15 amino acids. The CDR3 here is CASSVATGTPHTQYF. In DNA, the CDR3 is TGTGCCAGCAGCGTAGCGACAGGGACTCCTCATACGCAGTATTTT. Full variable domain (remainder filled in from reference TRBV9 and TRBJ2-3): DSGVTQTPKHLITATGQRVTLRCSPRSGDLSVYWYQQSLDQGLQFLIQYYNGEERAKGNILERFSAQQFPDLHSELNLSSLELGDSALYFCASSVATGTPHTQYFGPGTRLTVL.

This clonotype is medium-sized in the sample. The CDR3 sequence: CASSEQGAGNTEAFF. CDR3 nucleotides: TGTGCCAGCAGCGAGCAGGGGGCTGGGAACACTGAAGCTTTCTTT. The genes are TRBV9 and TRBJ1-1; 8 nucleotides agree with TRBD1. CDR3 length: 15 amino acids. J was trimmed by 1 base and V by 3 bases; bases with no gene match: 5. Germline V gives CDR1 SGDLS, CDR2 YYNGEE.